The TCR beta chain described here comes from a study of T-cell memory formation after mild COVID-19. This clonotype appeared a few times. This CDR3 has 13 residues. V was cut by 7 bases and J by 7 bases, with 14 bases left in between. TCRdb re-called the 5' RACE reads through MiXCR, storing one row per CDR3 protein. The repertoire holds 530,000 or so distinct CDR3 sequences, roughly 17% seen once, with roughly 7.8% in the top ten. Sequenced: PBMCs or a T cell subset sorted from them (not recorded which). The genes are TRBV12-3 or TRBV12-4 and TRBJ2-4, with D possibly being TRBD1 or TRBD2 (5 bases each). The sequence was collected from an adult woman who had mild COVID-19 (a few samples of this study predate the infection). Cell type and time point are not known. CDR3 coding DNA: TGTGCCAGCACGTCGCAGGGAGAGAACATTCAGTACTTC. Its protein is CASTSQGENIQYF.